This TCR beta chain was retrieved from a study of blood T cell repertoires in COVID-19 (TCRdb year 2020). For the wider study: The collaborator samples originated in the United States, Italy and Spain and spanned the acute and convalescent phases of COVID-19. The prospective study material was composed of cDNA or gDNA derived from T cells, B-cell-depleted T cells, or PBMCs. Deeply sampled blood TCRbeta repertoires from subjects exposed to, actively infected with, or recovered from COVID-19 were included in the dataset. The repertoires were released in a freely available public database intended as a resource for research on the immune response to SARS-CoV-2. Samples came from the ongoing ImmuneRACE study (first 160 participants) plus 1,254 subjects from 6 global collaborators. Sample metadata almost always included a de-identified subject ID, COVID-19 status, age in years and sex. Where HLA class I and class II types were available, the types were taken from metadata supplied by the sample provider, not from assay-based typing.

General study outcomes and caveats: The amount of clinical and demographic metadata varied by source and participant and was provided uncurated.

The immunoSEQ Assay, a bias-controlled multiplex PCR, was used to amplify TCRbeta CDR3 regions from genomic DNA. The study's own analysis went as follows. Within the assay, amplification of reference gene primers was used to estimate how many nucleated cells each sample contained. Sequence reads were collapsed and filtered to measure the absolute abundance of every unique TCRbeta CDR3 rearrangement. For each sample, productive Simpson clonality was calculated by taking the square root of Simpson's diversity index across productive rearrangements. TCRdb stores this immuneACCESS table with in-frame sequences only. Part of the clones is absent; in the studies checked, under half of the shortfall reflects unresolved V genes, and no reason is known for the rest. That table is the source of V, J and clone size, and D and trimming were worked out from the DNA. In this sample the table shows tens of thousands of clones, nearly 90% of which occur a single time. Roughly 4.9% of the sample goes to the ten largest clones.

Sequences SGHRS (CDR1) and YFSETQ (CDR2) are obtained from the germline V gene. Taken from cysteine to phenylalanine, the CDR3 has 15 residues. Of the read, only the CDR3 DNA is kept; its 45 bases are in frame from base 1. Relative to germline, V is missing 0 bases and J is missing 4 bases, with 3 bases of the junction outside any gene match. Of note for this clone: Its antigen is not yet known. No much larger clonotype is one base removed from it; base qualities were not supplied.

The collaborating institutions used their own protocols to collect whole blood in K2EDTA tubes. For TCRbeta analysis, collaborators shipped samples in one of three forms: frozen whole blood, isolated PBMCs, or DNA extracted from either of those sample types. This TCR was recovered from a woman of 80 years or more with active COVID-19. Input material: peripheral blood. The sequence links TRBV5-1 to TRBJ1-2; 10 bases in the junction line up with TRBD1. The CDR3 is CASSLEGTGVYGYTF. The sequenced DNA is TGCGCCAGCAGCTTGGAAGGGACAGGGGTCTATGGCTACACCTTC.